This T cell receptor (beta chain) was observed in a study of cytomegalovirus exposure and HLA in healthy donors. PCR was performed using 60 Vbeta and 13 Jbeta primers. Per the original data handling: The count from a later analysis was tens of millions of unique TCR beta chains, some 10 million of them shared. The method was immunoSEQ multiplex PCR; TCRdb's version includes in-frame clones alone and lacks a portion of them. V and J calls plus clone size are reproduced from that table; the DNA served to infer D and trimming. The table records about 120,000 clones, about 80% of them present only once. This clone appeared a few times. Its antigen is still unknown. Nominally healthy donors provided the samples, though records likely missed some immune exposures. General observations from the study: According to a later analysis, donors in an Asian-associated ancestry cluster reportedly had fewer N-insertions than the 666-donor mean. TCR beta chain V- and J-gene trimming was linked, in a later analysis, to a missense variant in DCLRE1C.

Germline CDR1 reads SEHNR; CDR2 reads FQNEAQ (reference sequence). This CDR3 is 14 amino acids long. V gave up 4 bases and J gave up 9 bases, with 16 bases separating them. The chain combines TRBV7-9 with TRBJ2-1, with D perhaps matching TRBD1 (6 bases). The source of this sequence is a human donor in good health. The material sequenced was PBMCs. Written as DNA, the CDR3 is TGTGCCAGCAGCTCGCCGTCCAGGGGCGGTGAGCAGTTCTTC. Its protein product is CASSSPSRGGEQFF. The full variable domain, its missing parts supplied by reference TRBV7-9 and TRBJ2-1, is DTGVSQNPRHKITKRGQNVTFRCDPISEHNRLYWYRQTLGQGPEFLTYFQNEAQLEKSRLLSDRFSAERPKGSFSTLEIQRTEQGDSAMYLCASSSPSRGGEQFFGPGTRLTVL.